One T cell receptor (beta chain) is described in this entry. The data were taken from a study of OX40 agonist ivuxolimab in advanced cancers. Study-wide context: With a range of 23 to 79, age averaged 60 years, and around 83% were male.

Sequenced by immunoSEQ multiplex PCR; TCRdb stores in-frame clones only, minus some. The sample carries about 83,000 clones, about 90% recorded once. Trimming took 3 bases from V and 6 from J, leaving 14 bases between them. Germline loops: CDR1 MGHRA, CDR2 YSYEKL. CDR3 length: 14 residues. The sequencing used CD4+ or CD8+ T cells sorted from blood, collected in a trial of the OX40 agonist ivuxolimab. This receptor was identified in an adult with an advanced solid tumor such as melanoma, head and neck, liver or kidney cancer. J is TRBJ1-2 and V is TRBV4-1; no reliable D call. The CDR3 spells CASSHRGSYDGYTF. In DNA, the CDR3 is TGCGCCAGCAGCCACCGGGGATCGTACGATGGCTACACCTTC.